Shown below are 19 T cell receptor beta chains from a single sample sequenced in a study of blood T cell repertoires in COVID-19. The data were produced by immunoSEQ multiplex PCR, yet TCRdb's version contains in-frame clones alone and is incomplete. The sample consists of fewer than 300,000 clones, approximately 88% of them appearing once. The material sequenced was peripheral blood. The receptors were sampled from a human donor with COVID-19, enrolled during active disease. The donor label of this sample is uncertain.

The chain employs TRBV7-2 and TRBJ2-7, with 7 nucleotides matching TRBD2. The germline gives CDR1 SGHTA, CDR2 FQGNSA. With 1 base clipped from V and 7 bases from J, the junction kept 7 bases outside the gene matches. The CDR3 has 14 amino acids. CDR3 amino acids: CASSLDAGVGEQYF. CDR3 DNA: TGTGCCAGCAGCTTAGACGCGGGAGTGGGGGAGCAGTACTTC.

The chain's CDR3 is CASSQVPETGPDGYTF. The CDR3 region has the DNA TGTGCCAGCAGCCAAGTTCCTGAGACAGGGCCGGATGGCTACACCTTC. The chain links TRBV3-1 (or the pseudogene TRBV3-2) to TRBJ1-2, with 7 bases matching TRBD1. Trimming cost V 1 base and J 6 bases; bases outside gene matches: 11. Looked up from germline, CDR1 is LGHDT and CDR2 is YNNKEL (reference sequence). The CDR3 extends over 16 amino acids.

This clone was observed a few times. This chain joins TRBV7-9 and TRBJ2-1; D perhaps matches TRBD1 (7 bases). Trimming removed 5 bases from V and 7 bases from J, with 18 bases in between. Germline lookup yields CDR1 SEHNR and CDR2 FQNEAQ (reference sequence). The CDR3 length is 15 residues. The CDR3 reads CASSVRQGGGNEQFF. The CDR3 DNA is TGTGCCAGCAGCGTTAGACAGGGAGGTGGAAATGAGCAGTTCTTC.

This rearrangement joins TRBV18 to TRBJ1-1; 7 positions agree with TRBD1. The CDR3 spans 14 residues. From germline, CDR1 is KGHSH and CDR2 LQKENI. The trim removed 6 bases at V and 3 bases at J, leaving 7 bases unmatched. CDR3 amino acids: CASSQGGRDTEAFF. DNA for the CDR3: TGTGCCAGCTCCCAGGGGGGCCGGGACACTGAAGCTTTCTTT.

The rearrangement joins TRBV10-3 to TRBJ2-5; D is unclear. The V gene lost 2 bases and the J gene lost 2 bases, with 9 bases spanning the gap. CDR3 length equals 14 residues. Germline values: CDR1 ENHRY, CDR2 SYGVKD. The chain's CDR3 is CAISEGQNQETQYF. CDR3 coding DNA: TGTGCCATCAGTGAGGGGCAGAATCAAGAGACCCAGTACTTC.

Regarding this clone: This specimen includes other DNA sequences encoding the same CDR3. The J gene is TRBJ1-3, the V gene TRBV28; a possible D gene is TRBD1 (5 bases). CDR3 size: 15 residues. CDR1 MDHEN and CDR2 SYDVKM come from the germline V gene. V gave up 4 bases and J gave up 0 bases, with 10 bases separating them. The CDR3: CASSSQGYSGNTIYF. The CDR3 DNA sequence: TGTGCCAGCAGTTCTCAGGGCTACTCTGGAAACACCATATATTTT.

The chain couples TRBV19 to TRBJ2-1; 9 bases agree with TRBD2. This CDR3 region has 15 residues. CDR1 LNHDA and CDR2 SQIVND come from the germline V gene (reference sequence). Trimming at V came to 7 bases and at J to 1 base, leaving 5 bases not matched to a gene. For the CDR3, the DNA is TGTGCCAGTAACCCGACTAGCGGTTCCTACAATGAGCAGTTCTTC. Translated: CASNPTSGSYNEQFF.

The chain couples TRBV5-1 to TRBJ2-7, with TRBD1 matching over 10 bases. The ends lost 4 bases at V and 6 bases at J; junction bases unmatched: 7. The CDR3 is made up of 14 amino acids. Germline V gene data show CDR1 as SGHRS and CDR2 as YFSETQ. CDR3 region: CASSLDRGASEQYF. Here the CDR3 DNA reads TGCGCCAGCAGCCTGGACAGGGGGGCCTCCGAGCAGTACTTC.

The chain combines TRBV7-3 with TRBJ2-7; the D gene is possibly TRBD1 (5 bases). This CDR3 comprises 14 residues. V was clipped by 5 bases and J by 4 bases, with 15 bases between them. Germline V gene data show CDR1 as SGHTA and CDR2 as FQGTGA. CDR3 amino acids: CASSPTGGAYEQYF. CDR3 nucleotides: TGTGCCAGCAGCCCAACAGGTGGGGCTTACGAGCAGTACTTC.

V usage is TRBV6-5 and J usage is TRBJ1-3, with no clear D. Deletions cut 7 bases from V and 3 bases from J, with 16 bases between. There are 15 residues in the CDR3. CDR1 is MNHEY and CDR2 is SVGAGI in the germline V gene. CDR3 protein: CASTLLRGGGNTIYF. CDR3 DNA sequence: TGTGCCAGCACCCTCCTAAGAGGTGGTGGAAACACCATATATTTT.

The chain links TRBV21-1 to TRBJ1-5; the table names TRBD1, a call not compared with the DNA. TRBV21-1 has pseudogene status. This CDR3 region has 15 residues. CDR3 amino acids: CASSKLNRTDQPQHF. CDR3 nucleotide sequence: TGTGCCAGCAGCAAATTAAACAGGACCGATCAGCCCCAGCATTTT.

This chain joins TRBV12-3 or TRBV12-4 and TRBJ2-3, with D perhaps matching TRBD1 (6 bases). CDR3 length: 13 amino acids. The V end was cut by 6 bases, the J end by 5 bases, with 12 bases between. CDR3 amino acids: CASRITGLDTQYF. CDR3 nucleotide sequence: TGTGCCAGCAGGATCACAGGGTTAGATACGCAGTATTTT.

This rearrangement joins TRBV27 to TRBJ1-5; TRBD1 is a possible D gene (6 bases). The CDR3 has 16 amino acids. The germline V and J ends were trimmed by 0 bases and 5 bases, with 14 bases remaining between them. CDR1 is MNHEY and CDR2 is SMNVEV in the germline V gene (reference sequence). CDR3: CASSLSSGGSYQPQHF. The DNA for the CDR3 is TGTGCCAGCAGTTTATCCTCGGGGGGCAGTTATCAGCCCCAGCATTTT.

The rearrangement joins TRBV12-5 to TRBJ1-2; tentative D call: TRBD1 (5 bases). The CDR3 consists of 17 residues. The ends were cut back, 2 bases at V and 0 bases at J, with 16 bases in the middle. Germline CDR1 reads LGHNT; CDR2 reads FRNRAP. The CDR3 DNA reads TGTGCTAGTGGTTTGCTCACCGCAGGGCAGGCTAACTATGGCTACACCTTC. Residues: CASGLLTAGQANYGYTF.

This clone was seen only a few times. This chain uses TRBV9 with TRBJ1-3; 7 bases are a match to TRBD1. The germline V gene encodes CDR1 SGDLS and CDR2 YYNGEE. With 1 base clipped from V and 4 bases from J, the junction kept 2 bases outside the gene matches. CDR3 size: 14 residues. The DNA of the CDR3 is TGTGCCAGCAGCGTACACAGGGGCGGAAACACCATATATTTT. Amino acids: CASSVHRGGNTIYF.

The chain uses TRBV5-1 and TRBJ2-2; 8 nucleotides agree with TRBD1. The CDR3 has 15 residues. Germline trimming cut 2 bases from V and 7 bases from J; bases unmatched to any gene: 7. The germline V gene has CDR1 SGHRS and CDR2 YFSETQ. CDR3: CASSFQTGEDGELFF. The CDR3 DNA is TGCGCCAGCAGCTTCCAGACAGGGGAGGACGGGGAGCTGTTTTTT.

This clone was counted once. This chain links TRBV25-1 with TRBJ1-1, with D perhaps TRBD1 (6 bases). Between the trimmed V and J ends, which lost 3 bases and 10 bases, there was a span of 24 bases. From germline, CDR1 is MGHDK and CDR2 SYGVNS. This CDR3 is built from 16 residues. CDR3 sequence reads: CASSDPTYDRFRGAFF. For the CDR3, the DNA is TGTGCCAGCAGTGACCCCACCTACGACAGATTCAGGGGAGCTTTCTTT.

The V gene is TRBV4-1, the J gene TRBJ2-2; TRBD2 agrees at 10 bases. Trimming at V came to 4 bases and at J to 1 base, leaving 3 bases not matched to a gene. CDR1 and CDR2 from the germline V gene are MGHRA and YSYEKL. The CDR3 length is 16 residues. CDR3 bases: TGCGCCAGCAGCCTTGGACTAGCGGAGAACACCGGGGAGCTGTTTTTT. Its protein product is CASSLGLAENTGELFF.

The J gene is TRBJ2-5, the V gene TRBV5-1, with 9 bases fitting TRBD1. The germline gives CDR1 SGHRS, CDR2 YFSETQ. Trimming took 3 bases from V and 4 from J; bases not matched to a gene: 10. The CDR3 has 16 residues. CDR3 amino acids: CASSSTSGTGIETQYF. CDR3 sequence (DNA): TGCGCCAGCAGCTCTACCTCCGGGACAGGGATAGAGACCCAGTACTTC.